Listed here are 25 T cell receptor beta chains from one sample, sequenced in a study of cytomegalovirus exposure and HLA in healthy donors. Primers: 60 Vbeta forward and 13 Jbeta reverse. Sequenced by immunoSEQ multiplex PCR; TCRdb stores in-frame clones only, minus some. This table holds about 92,000 clones. The sequenced sample consisted of PBMCs. The receptors shown here come from a man in his fifties in good health and CMV-seropositive.

The chain employs TRBV7-8 and TRBJ2-7; D is perhaps TRBD1 (6 bases). Germline V CDR1 and CDR2: SGHVS, FQNEAQ. The CDR3 length is 14 residues. V lost 1 base to trimming and J lost 5 bases, with 12 bases between them. CDR3 sequence reads: CASSLEIRGHEQYF. DNA for the CDR3: TGTGCCAGCAGCTTAGAAATCAGGGGACACGAGCAGTACTTC.

The chain is built from TRBV6-1 and TRBJ2-1; 7 bases match TRBD2. CDR3 length: 15 amino acids. The V segment lost 0 bases and the J segment 7 bases; nucleotides outside the gene matches: 6. CDR1 is MNHNS, CDR2 SASEGT, per germline. CDR3 DNA sequence: TGTGCCAGCAGTGAAGCCGGACTAGTCGGGAATGAGCAGTTCTTC. It is translated as CASSEAGLVGNEQFF.

The chain has TRBV7-9 and TRBJ2-7, with TRBD1 matching over 8 bases. J gave up 3 bases and V 5 bases, and 12 bases lay outside the gene matches. The germline CDR1 and CDR2 sequences are SEHNR and FQNEAQ (reference sequence). This CDR3 comprises 16 residues. The CDR3 nucleotides are TGTGCCAGCAGCGCGACCCCGGGACAGGAATACTACGAGCAGTACTTC. Protein sequence: CASSATPGQEYYEQYF.

The rearrangement uses TRBV30 and TRBJ2-1; a possible D gene is TRBD2 (5 bases). V was trimmed by 0 bases and J by 6 bases, leaving 9 bases between them. The CDR3 contains 13 residues. Per germline, CDR1 GTSNPN and CDR2 SVGIG (reference sequence). CDR3 bases: TGTGCCTGGAGTGTACTAGTGAGCAATGAGCAGTTCTTC. It yields the protein CAWSVLVSNEQFF.

This chain connects TRBV5-1 to TRBJ2-7; TRBD2 agrees at 9 bases. The CDR3 has 16 residues. CDR1 and CDR2 (germline): SGHRS, YFSETQ. V shed 1 base and J 2 bases; nucleotides not matched to a gene: 7. CDR3 amino acids: CASSLSLAGVTYEQYF. In nucleotides, the CDR3 is TGCGCCAGCAGCTTGTCTTTAGCGGGAGTGACCTACGAGCAGTACTTC.

The chain couples TRBV30 to TRBJ2-2; TRBD1 is a possible D gene (6 bases). Between the trimmed V and J ends, which lost 2 bases and 7 bases, there was a span of 17 bases. Germline CDR1 and CDR2: GTSNPN and SVGIG (reference sequence). The CDR3 loop spans 15 amino acids. CDR3 amino acids: CAWSPIDRLGGELFF. CDR3 sequence (DNA): TGTGCCTGGAGTCCCATCGACAGGCTGGGCGGGGAGCTGTTTTTT.

J is TRBJ1-1 and V is TRBV6-1; D gene unclear. Deletions cut 3 bases from V and 1 base from J, with 9 bases between. CDR3 length: 14 residues. Per germline, CDR1 MNHNS and CDR2 SASEGT. Here the CDR3 DNA reads TGTGCCAGCAGTGAGAGGCGCAAGAACACTGAAGCTTTCTTT. Amino acid sequence: CASSERRKNTEAFF.

This chain uses TRBV9 with TRBJ2-1; no firm D call. The V gene's germline CDR1 is SGDLS and CDR2 YYNGEE. This CDR3 comprises 14 residues. Deletions cut 3 bases from V and 3 bases from J, with 10 bases between. The CDR3 coding sequence is TGTGCCAGCAGCGCGACTGAACACTACAATGAGCAGTTCTTC. Translated, it gives CASSATEHYNEQFF. The variable domain in full, completed from reference TRBV9 and TRBJ2-1, reads DSGVTQTPKHLITATGQRVTLRCSPRSGDLSVYWYQQSLDQGLQFLIQYYNGEERAKGNILERFSAQQFPDLHSELNLSSLELGDSALYFCASSATEHYNEQFFGPGTRLTVL.

As regards this clone: A junction boundary mismatches the germline segment, possibly from a read error. V gene TRBV18 combines with J gene TRBJ2-1, with D uncertain. CDR3 length: 17 residues. Germline CDR1 and CDR2: KGHSH and LQKENI. CDR3 nucleotide sequence: TGTGCCAACTCACCACGCGACCCAGGCCCGCTACTCAATGAGCAGTTCTTC. Protein product: CANSPRDPGPLLNEQFF.

The chain uses TRBV19 and TRBJ2-7; no firm D call. V lost 1 base to trimming and J lost 7 bases, with 11 bases between them. Germline V gene data show CDR1 as LNHDA and CDR2 as SQIVND (reference sequence). The CDR3 has 13 amino acids. The CDR3 loop is CASSIGLTREQYF. CDR3 nucleotides: TGTGCCAGTAGTATAGGGCTCACCAGGGAGCAGTACTTC. The whole variable domain, remainder taken from reference TRBV19 and TRBJ2-7, is DGGITQSPKYLFRKEGQNVTLSCEQNLNHDAMYWYRQDPGQGLRLIYYSQIVNDFQKGDIAEGYSVSREKKESFPLTVTSAQKNPTAFYLCASSIGLTREQYFGPGTRLTVT.

This rearrangement joins TRBV7-2 to TRBJ2-1; TRBD2 aligns across 8 bases. Trimming at V came to 5 bases and at J to 1 base, leaving 4 bases not matched to a gene. CDR1 is SGHTA and CDR2 is FQGNSA in the germline V gene. This CDR3 has 15 residues. CDR3 region: CASSPTSGSYNEQFF. The CDR3 DNA sequence: TGTGCCAGCAGCCCAACTAGCGGTTCCTACAATGAGCAGTTCTTC.

The chain links TRBV15 to TRBJ1-3, with D possibly being TRBD1 (6 bases). Germline assignment: CDR1 LNHNV and CDR2 YYDKDF (reference sequence). The CDR3 consists of 15 residues. The V end was cut by 5 bases, the J end by 5 bases, with 16 bases between. DNA of the CDR3: TGTGCCACCAGCTCCAGGGGTGGCAGAAGAAACACCATATATTTT. Translation: CATSSRGGRRNTIYF.

The rearrangement joins TRBV7-3 to TRBJ1-1; D remains ambiguous. The V and J ends lost 6 bases and 5 bases respectively, with 10 bases between them. Germline V gene data show CDR1 as SGHTA and CDR2 as FQGTGA. The CDR3 loop spans 12 amino acids. CDR3 sequence reads: CASSHGGTEAFF. CDR3 sequence (DNA): TGTGCCAGCAGTCATGGCGGGACTGAAGCTTTCTTT. The complete variable domain, with remaining parts taken from reference TRBV7-3 and TRBJ1-1, reads GAGVSQTPSNKVTEKGKYVELRCDPISGHTALYWYRQSLGQGPEFLIYFQGTGAADDSGLPNDRFFAVRPEGSVSTLKIQRTERGDSAVYLCASSHGGTEAFFGQGTRLTVV.

This chain links TRBV4-3 with TRBJ2-1; 11 bases are shared with TRBD1. Trimming cost V 5 bases and J 1 base; bases outside gene matches: 4. This CDR3 spans 16 amino acids. CDR1 LGHNA and CDR2 YSLEER come from the germline V gene. The DNA for the CDR3 is TGCGCCAGCAGCTTGGGGACAGGGGGGTCCTACAATGAGCAGTTCTTC. This sequence encodes CASSLGTGGSYNEQFF.

The chain has TRBV5-1 and TRBJ2-1; 10 nucleotides agree with TRBD2. This CDR3 contains 16 residues. V shed 4 bases and J 7 bases; nucleotides not matched to a gene: 11. Looked up from germline, CDR1 is SGHRS and CDR2 is YFSETQ. This chain's CDR3 is CASSEALAGVLNEQFF. The CDR3 DNA reads TGCGCCAGCAGCGAGGCCCTAGCGGGAGTTCTAAATGAGCAGTTCTTC.

The chain combines TRBV5-1 with TRBJ2-4, with TRBD1 matching 9 bases. The V segment lost 0 bases and the J segment 9 bases; nucleotides outside the gene matches: 16. Germline V gene data show CDR1 as SGHRS and CDR2 as YFSETQ. The CDR3 loop spans 18 amino acids. CDR3 in amino acids: CASSLVGQGSGSRSIQYF. CDR3 sequence (DNA): TGCGCCAGCAGCTTGGTGGGACAGGGAAGTGGGTCACGTAGCATTCAGTACTTC.

The CDR3 reads CASSESGGSNYDTQYF. The DNA of the CDR3 is TGCGCCAGCAGCGAATCGGGAGGCTCCAATTATGATACGCAGTATTTT. This chain uses TRBV5-1 with TRBJ2-3; 7 bases are shared with TRBD2. V shed 4 bases and J 6 bases; nucleotides not matched to a gene: 14. This CDR3 region has 16 residues. The germline V gene has CDR1 SGHRS and CDR2 YFSETQ.

The J gene is TRBJ1-1, the V gene TRBV10-3, with 7 positions matching TRBD1. V was pared by 8 bases and J by 0 bases, with 6 bases of the junction left unmatched. The CDR3 contains 14 residues. Germline lookup yields CDR1 ENHRY and CDR2 SYGVKD. This CDR3 is CAIASGGLNTEAFF. The CDR3, as DNA: TGTGCCATCGCCTCAGGGGGACTGAACACTGAAGCTTTCTTT.

V usage is TRBV6-5 and J usage is TRBJ2-3; 8 bases align to TRBD2. The junction had 9 bases not matched to a gene; V was cut back by 5 bases and J by 5 bases. Germline CDR1 is MNHEY and CDR2 is SVGAGI. This CDR3 has 15 residues. This CDR3 is CASSAGGPRGDTQYF. The CDR3 DNA reads as TGTGCCAGCAGTGCGGGAGGCCCCCGGGGAGATACGCAGTATTTT.

The chain has TRBV5-1 and TRBJ2-1; tentatively, D is TRBD2 (6 bases). Per germline, CDR1 SGHRS and CDR2 YFSETQ. V was shortened by 6 bases and J by 7 bases, with 17 bases between the two germline ends. This CDR3 spans 14 amino acids. The CDR3 coding sequence is TGCGCCAGCAACCGCGGGGAGAAGGGGAATGAGCAGTTCTTC. Its protein product is CASNRGEKGNEQFF.

The CDR3 sequence: CASSSGSVDEQYF. DNA for the CDR3: TGTGCCAGCAGTTCCGGGAGTGTCGACGAGCAGTACTTC. The chain carries TRBV28 and TRBJ2-7; D might be TRBD2 (6 bases). V lost 4 bases and J lost 5, with 12 bases in between. Per germline, CDR1 MDHEN and CDR2 SYDVKM. The CDR3 has 13 amino acids.

The rearrangement joins TRBV5-4 to TRBJ2-5; D may be TRBD1 (5 bases). The germline V gene encodes CDR1 SGHNT and CDR2 YYREEE (reference sequence). V was clipped by 0 bases and J by 4 bases, with 7 bases between them. The CDR3 has 13 amino acids. CDR3 sequence reads: CASSLVGPETQYF. The CDR3 nucleotides read TGTGCCAGCAGCTTGGTGGGGCCAGAGACCCAGTACTTC.

V gene TRBV6-6 combines with J gene TRBJ2-1, with TRBD2 matching over 9 bases. Germline V gene data show CDR1 as MNHNY and CDR2 as SVGAGI (reference sequence). CDR3 size: 16 residues. V was clipped by 5 bases and J by 4 bases; unmatched bases: 9. CDR3 bases: TGTGCCAGCAGTACCTCTATAGCGGGGGCGTACAATGAGCAGTTCTTC. It codes for CASSTSIAGAYNEQFF.

The chain couples TRBV4-3 to TRBJ1-2; 8 bases are a match to TRBD1. V lost 4 bases and J lost 13; bases outside the gene matches: 11. The V gene's germline CDR1 is LGHNA and CDR2 YSLEER. There are 13 residues in the CDR3. The CDR3 DNA is TGCGCCAGCAGCCGCGGGACAGGCACGGGACGCACCTTC. Its translation is CASSRGTGTGRTF.

The chain employs TRBV7-2 and TRBJ1-1; no definite D call. The V end was cut by 5 bases, the J end by 1 base, with 8 bases between. CDR1 SGHTA and CDR2 FQGNSA come from the germline V gene. The CDR3 runs to 13 residues. Here the CDR3 DNA reads TGTGCCAGCAGCCCCTCTTGGAACACTGAAGCTTTCTTT. Translation: CASSPSWNTEAFF.